These 30 T cell receptor beta chains share one sample of origin, sequenced in a study of OX40 agonist ivuxolimab in advanced cancers. Receptor amplification or capture employed the immunoSEQ multiplex PCR assay. Entries here come from immuneACCESS through TCRdb and include only in-frame sequences with V and J called. Some clones fail to appear in such tables; in the studies checked, an unresolved V gene covers under half of the shortfall, and the cause of the remainder is unknown. The sample table contains about 57,000 clones; only one count was recorded for around 80% of them. The ten largest clones add up to approximately 3.3% of the sample. The sample in question was CD4+ or CD8+ T cells sorted from blood, obtained in a trial of the OX40 agonist ivuxolimab. The receptors come from an adult with an advanced solid tumor such as melanoma, head and neck, liver or kidney cancer.

The sample holds one count of this clone. This chain links TRBV27 with TRBJ1-2; 7 nucleotides agree with TRBD1. The germline V gene has CDR1 MNHEY and CDR2 SMNVEV (reference sequence). The CDR3 covers 12 residues. J lost 4 bases, V lost 7 bases, and 3 bases had no gene match. CDR3 coding DNA: TGTGCCAGCAAGGACAGGTTCTATGGCTACACCTTC. Its translation: CASKDRFYGYTF.

In regard to this clone: The junction does not match germline at one end; this may be a read error. The chain uses TRBV10-3 and TRBJ1-2; the D gene is possibly TRBD1 (5 bases). CDR1 is ENHRY, CDR2 SYGVKD, per germline. The CDR3 has 15 amino acids. CDR3 sequence reads: CASSYSSAGNYGYTF. In DNA, the CDR3 is TGTGCCAGCAGTTACTCCTCGGCAGGGAACTATGGCTACACCTTC.

The V gene is TRBV6-1, the J gene TRBJ1-6, with D perhaps TRBD1 (6 bases). There are 16 residues in the CDR3. CDR1 MNHNS and CDR2 SASEGT come from the germline V gene. V was shortened by 2 bases and J by 14 bases, with 22 bases between the two germline ends. The CDR3 loop is CASSEYRGLRGESLHF. The CDR3 DNA reads TGTGCCAGCAGTGAATATCGGGGGCTACGAGGTGAATCCCTCCACTTT.

This clone occurred a few times. This chain links TRBV15 with TRBJ1-1, with D perhaps TRBD1 (5 bases). This CDR3 region has 16 residues. V shed 1 base and J shed 4 bases, with 16 bases lying between them. Per the germline V gene, CDR1 is LNHNV and CDR2 is YYDKDF (reference sequence). In DNA form, the CDR3 reads TGTGCCACCAGCAGAGGGGGCGATTTGGGGCCCACTGAAGCTTTCTTT. Its protein is CATSRGGDLGPTEAFF.

This clone showed up just once. The chain uses TRBV7-9 and TRBJ2-2; D gene unclear. V was clipped by 1 base and J by 6 bases, with 9 bases between them. The germline V gene has CDR1 SEHNR and CDR2 FQNEAQ (reference sequence). The CDR3 consists of 14 residues. This CDR3 reads CASSLGTRAGELFF. CDR3 DNA: TGTGCCAGCAGCTTAGGCACTCGGGCCGGGGAGCTGTTTTTT.

V usage is TRBV2 and J usage is TRBJ1-2; D is undetermined. The CDR3 length is 13 residues. Trimming shortened V by 3 bases and J by 0 bases, and 5 bases separated the two germline ends. CDR1 and CDR2 from the germline V gene are SNHLY and FYNNEI. In DNA form, the CDR3 reads TGTGCCAGCAGTGATGTTTCTAACTATGGCTACACCTTC. Residues: CASSDVSNYGYTF.

V is TRBV28 and J is TRBJ1-4; TRBD1 matches at 8 bases. The length of the CDR3 is 14 residues. V lost 6 bases and J lost 10; bases outside the gene matches: 10. Germline V gene lookup returns CDR1 MDHEN and CDR2 SYDVKM. The CDR3 DNA reads TGTGCCAGCAGCCGAGCAGGGGGCGTAGGAAAACTGTTTTTT. Translating it yields CASSRAGGVGKLFF. Full variable domain (remainder filled in from reference TRBV28 and TRBJ1-4): DVKVTQSSRYLVKRTGEKVFLECVQDMDHENMFWYRQDPGLGLRLIYFSYDVKMKEKGDIPEGYSVSREKKERFSLILESASTNQTSMYLCASSRAGGVGKLFFGSGTQLSVL.

V usage is TRBV5-4 and J usage is TRBJ2-7; TRBD2 matches 7 bases. The CDR3 is 15 residues long. The J segment lost 4 bases and the V segment lost 0 bases, leaving 7 bases of the junction unmatched. Germline CDR1 reads SGHNT; CDR2 reads YYREEE (reference sequence). As DNA, the CDR3 is TGTGCCAGCAGCTTGGGGGCGGGAGATTTATACGAGCAGTACTTC. Encoded protein: CASSLGAGDLYEQYF.

The rearrangement joins TRBV30 to TRBJ2-7, with a tentative D call TRBD1 (6 bases). There are 13 residues in the CDR3. V was clipped by 2 bases and J by 6 bases, with 14 bases between them. Germline values: CDR1 GTSNPN, CDR2 SVGIG (reference sequence). The CDR3: CAWSTGHLGEQYF. In nucleotides, the CDR3 is TGTGCCTGGAGTACAGGGCACCTTGGCGAGCAGTACTTC.

Here the CDR3 DNA reads TGTGCCAGCAGCCAAATCTACGAGCAGTACTTC. The encoded protein is CASSQIYEQYF. The genes are TRBV7-2 and TRBJ2-7; D unclear. Per the germline V gene, CDR1 is SGHTA and CDR2 is FQGNSA. The CDR3 is 11 amino acids. Trimming took off 5 bases at V and 3 bases at J, with 5 bases between the two ends.

V usage is TRBV27 and J usage is TRBJ1-6; a weak D match, TRBD1 (6 bases). There are 17 residues in the CDR3. The V end lost 0 bases, the J end lost 1 base, and 10 bases lay between the germline ends. Looked up from germline, CDR1 is MNHEY and CDR2 is SMNVEV (reference sequence). The CDR3, as DNA: TGTGCCAGCAGTTTATCGTCCAGGGGATCCTATAATTCACCCCTCCACTTT. Protein sequence: CASSLSSRGSYNSPLHF.

The V call is TRBV18, the J call TRBJ1-5; no reliable D call. The germline V gene encodes CDR1 KGHSH and CDR2 LQKENI. Trimming removed 5 bases at V and 0 bases at J, with 11 bases between. The length of the CDR3 is 15 residues. The chain's CDR3 is CASSSEGSSNQPQHF. The CDR3 coding sequence is TGTGCCAGCTCATCCGAGGGATCTAGCAATCAGCCCCAGCATTTT.

The J gene is TRBJ1-6, the V gene TRBV11-2; 8 nucleotides match TRBD1. V shed 3 bases, J shed 6 bases, and the junction held 10 bases outside the gene matches. Germline V gene sequence: CDR1 SGHAT, CDR2 FQNNGV. This CDR3 is built from 17 residues. The CDR3 reads CASSFRGAGGSNSPLHF. The CDR3 DNA follows: TGTGCCAGCAGCTTTCGTGGGGCAGGGGGCAGTAATTCACCCCTCCACTTT.

The chain has TRBV11-2 and TRBJ1-1; D gene unclear. Trimming pared 1 base from V and 0 bases from J, leaving 9 bases between. The CDR3 runs 15 residues. The germline V gene encodes CDR1 SGHAT and CDR2 FQNNGV. CDR3 sequence reads: CASSLGYNMNTEAFF. The DNA for the CDR3 is TGTGCCAGCAGCTTAGGGTACAACATGAACACTGAAGCTTTCTTT.

This clone was counted only a few times. This chain connects TRBV6-1 to TRBJ1-5; the D gene is possibly TRBD1 (6 bases). Germline V gene data show CDR1 as MNHNS and CDR2 as SASEGT. Trimming removed 7 bases from V and 6 bases from J, with 13 bases in between. CDR3 length equals 13 residues. CDR3 coding DNA: TGTGCCAGCATGGGGGGCTCAGTTCAGCCCCAGCATTTT. Translation: CASMGGSVQPQHF.

The chain employs TRBV30 and TRBJ2-1, with D perhaps TRBD2 (6 bases). The CDR3 has 14 residues. V was trimmed by 4 bases and J by 6 bases, leaving 16 bases between them. Germline-derived CDR1 and CDR2 are GTSNPN and SVGIG (reference sequence). CDR3 region: CAWKFGGNRNEQFF. The CDR3 nucleotides read TGTGCCTGGAAATTCGGCGGGAACCGCAATGAGCAGTTCTTC.

The J gene is TRBJ2-7, the V gene TRBV5-6, with 7 bases matching TRBD1. The CDR3 length is 13 residues. Germline CDR1 and CDR2: SGHDT and YYEEEE. The V and J ends lost 5 bases and 0 bases, in that order; junction bases with no gene match: 2. CDR3 amino acids: CASRGTDSYEQYF. The CDR3 DNA sequence: TGTGCCAGCAGGGGGACAGACTCCTACGAGCAGTACTTC.

This rearrangement joins TRBV7-9 to TRBJ2-5; D not certain. The V gene's germline CDR1 is SEHNR and CDR2 FQNEAQ (reference sequence). Trimming removed 4 bases at V and 5 bases at J, with 11 bases between. This CDR3 is 13 amino acids long. The chain's CDR3 is CASSYKVWETQYF. CDR3 nucleotides: TGTGCCAGCAGCTATAAGGTCTGGGAGACCCAGTACTTC.

V is TRBV28 and J is TRBJ1-4, with D unclear. The germline CDR1 and CDR2 sequences are MDHEN and SYDVKM. The CDR3 covers 15 residues. V was shortened by 7 bases and J by 1 base, with 13 bases between the two germline ends. CDR3: CASTIAGGTNEKLFF. In nucleotides, the CDR3 is TGTGCCAGCACAATAGCCGGCGGAACTAATGAAAAACTGTTTTTT.

This clone is a singleton in its sample. The chain recombines TRBV30 with TRBJ1-2, with TRBD1 as a possible D gene (5 bases). CDR1 GTSNPN and CDR2 SVGIG come from the germline V gene (reference sequence). The V end lost 3 bases, the J end lost 5 bases, and 16 bases lay between the germline ends. This CDR3 is 14 amino acids long. The CDR3 loop reads CAWRPRDGRYGYTF. DNA for the CDR3: TGTGCCTGGAGGCCCCGGGACGGACGTTATGGCTACACCTTC.

The J gene is TRBJ1-5, the V gene TRBV29-1; D perhaps matches TRBD1 (5 bases). The CDR3 extends over 12 amino acids. Trimming removed 7 bases from V and 7 bases from J, with 14 bases in between. From germline, CDR1 is SQVTM and CDR2 ANQGSEA. The chain's CDR3 is CSAQDGQQPQHF. For the CDR3, the DNA is TGCAGCGCACAGGATGGGCAGCAGCCCCAGCATTTT.

This chain joins TRBV19 and TRBJ1-1, with 8 bases identical to TRBD1. The CDR3 is 14 amino acids. Trimming at V came to 5 bases and at J to 1 base, leaving 3 bases not matched to a gene. Germline V gene data show CDR1 as LNHDA and CDR2 as SQIVND (reference sequence). The CDR3 sequence is CASSGDRRNTEAFF. The CDR3, as DNA: TGTGCCAGTAGTGGGGACAGGCGGAACACTGAAGCTTTCTTT.

V gene TRBV5-1 combines with J gene TRBJ1-4; D remains ambiguous. With 1 base removed from V and 5 bases from J, the gap between germline ends came to 9 bases. Germline lookup yields CDR1 SGHRS and CDR2 YFSETQ. The CDR3 is 14 residues long. CDR3 loop: CASSLSGYNEKLFF. CDR3 DNA: TGCGCCAGCAGCTTGTCGGGGTACAATGAAAAACTGTTTTTT.

The V gene is TRBV9, the J gene TRBJ2-7, with D perhaps TRBD2 (6 bases). Deletions cut 0 bases from V and 4 bases from J, with 8 bases between. CDR1 SGDLS and CDR2 YYNGEE come from the germline V gene. This CDR3 is 13 amino acids long. CDR3 loop: CASSVGREYEQYF. The CDR3 DNA is TGTGCCAGCAGCGTAGGTCGGGAGTACGAGCAGTACTTC.

V and J are TRBV6-1 and TRBJ2-3; weak D call: TRBD2 (5 bases). Germline V gene sequence: CDR1 MNHNS, CDR2 SASEGT. Trimming left V 8 bases short and J 2 bases short, with 11 bases between. This CDR3 spans 13 amino acids. For the CDR3, the DNA is TGTGCCAGCTCGACGGGATACACAGATACGCAGTATTTT. This codes for CASSTGYTDTQYF.

This CDR3 is CASSLGTDTQYF. The DNA for the CDR3 is TGTGCCAGCAGCCTCGGCACAGATACGCAGTATTTT. This chain links TRBV11-3 with TRBJ2-3; D unclear. V lost 5 bases to trimming and J lost 1 base, with 4 bases between them. This CDR3 is 12 amino acids long. Germline CDR1 and CDR2: SGHNT and YENEEA. Complete variable domain (other parts from reference TRBV11-3 and TRBJ2-3): EAGVVQSPRYKIIEKKQPVAFWCNPISGHNTLYWYLQNLGQGPELLIRYENEEAVDDSQLPKDRFSAERLKGVDSTLKIQPAELGDSAVYLCASSLGTDTQYFGPGTRLTVL.

The chain couples TRBV6-1 to TRBJ2-7; 7 positions agree with TRBD1. This CDR3 is 14 amino acids long. Germline CDR1 MNHNS, CDR2 SASEGT. Unmatched junction bases numbered 7, after V lost 6 bases and J lost 2 bases. In DNA, the CDR3 is TGTGCCAGCAGGAAGGAACAGGGGACCTACGAGCAGTACTTC. Encoded protein: CASRKEQGTYEQYF.

The chain carries TRBV19 and TRBJ2-7; TRBD2 matches at 8 bases. Germline V CDR1 and CDR2: LNHDA, SQIVND (reference sequence). V shed 6 bases, J shed 3 bases, and the junction held 4 bases outside the gene matches. This CDR3 comprises 13 residues. CDR3 loop: CASSGRAYYEQYF. The DNA for the CDR3 is TGTGCCAGTAGCGGGAGGGCTTACTACGAGCAGTACTTC.

The genes are TRBV10-1 and TRBJ2-7; possible D gene TRBD2, 5 bases. The CDR3 is 17 amino acids. The V end was cut by 2 bases, the J end by 6 bases, with 23 bases between. Germline loops: CDR1 WNHNN, CDR2 SYGVQD (reference sequence). The CDR3 DNA sequence: TGCGCCAGCAGTGAGAGCGGTTCGGCTAGCCGAAGTCGCGAGCAGTACTTC. It codes for CASSESGSASRSREQYF.

CDR3 sequence reads: CASSSPGTEGTGELFF. The CDR3 region has the DNA TGTGCCAGCAGTTCCCCCGGGACAGAAGGCACCGGGGAGCTGTTTTTT. This sequence joins TRBV28 and TRBJ2-2; 7 nucleotides align to TRBD1. Germline trimming cut 4 bases from V and 4 bases from J; bases unmatched to any gene: 9. The CDR3 is 16 amino acids. Per the germline V gene, CDR1 is MDHEN and CDR2 is SYDVKM.